One sample yielded the 10 T cell receptor beta chains listed below, sequenced in a study of blood T cell repertoires in COVID-19. The data were produced by immunoSEQ multiplex PCR, yet TCRdb's version contains in-frame clones alone and is incomplete. The sample contains about 170,000 clones, 86% of which appear only once. Sample: peripheral blood. The receptor set was obtained from a woman aged 80 or older in a cohort sampled during active or convalescent COVID-19.

This clone occurred a few times. The chain recombines TRBV29-1 with TRBJ2-5; D perhaps matches TRBD2 (5 bases). V shed 4 bases and J shed 2 bases, with 14 bases lying between them. The CDR3 loop spans 14 amino acids. Germline CDR1 and CDR2: SQVTM and ANQGSEA. CDR3 DNA sequence: TGCAGCGTTGTCGCGTCGGGGTCGCAAGAGACCCAGTACTTC. Translating gives CSVVASGSQETQYF. The variable domain in full, with the rest retrieved from reference TRBV29-1 and TRBJ2-5, is SAVISQKPSRDICQRGTSLTIQCQVDSQVTMMFWYRQQPGQSLTLIATANQGSEATYESGFVIDKFPISRPNLTFSTLTVSNMSPEDSSIYLCSVVASGSQETQYFGPGTRLLVL.

The rearrangement links TRBV2 to TRBJ2-7; 7 nucleotides agree with TRBD2. V lost 7 bases to trimming and J lost 0 bases; unmatched junction nucleotides: 12. The germline CDR1 and CDR2 sequences are SNHLY and FYNNEI. This CDR3 contains 16 residues. CDR3 nucleotide sequence: TGTGCCAGCACCGGAGGTCCGGGAGGCCGCTCCTACGAGCAGTACGTC. It translates to CASTGGPGGRSYEQYV.

This clone was seen a handful of times. CDR3 sequence: CASSLFRQGYEQYF. The CDR3 DNA is TGTGCCAGCAGCTTGTTCCGACAGGGCTACGAGCAGTACTTC. This chain joins TRBV11-2 and TRBJ2-7; 7 bases are a match to TRBD1. This CDR3 is 14 amino acids long. With V trimmed by 3 bases and J by 3 bases, 5 bases remained unmatched. CDR1 and CDR2 from the germline V gene are SGHAT and FQNNGV. The complete variable domain, with remaining parts taken from reference TRBV11-2 and TRBJ2-7, reads EAGVAQSPRYKIIEKRQSVAFWCNPISGHATLYWYQQILGQGPKLLIQFQNNGVVDDSQLPKDRFSAERLKGVDSTLKIQPAKLEDSAVYLCASSLFRQGYEQYFGPGTRLTVT.

V is TRBV11-3 and J is TRBJ2-5; D is possibly TRBD2 (5 bases). Trimming pared 5 bases from V and 3 bases from J, leaving 16 bases between. Germline V lookup: CDR1 SGHNT, CDR2 YENEEA. The CDR3 is 15 amino acids. CDR3 sequence reads: CASSLIAPPEETQYF. The DNA of the CDR3 is TGTGCCAGCAGCCTAATAGCGCCTCCGGAAGAGACCCAGTACTTC.

The CDR3 DNA reads TGCGCCAGCAGCCAAGAGGGGGGAAGTGTGTCGGGCACCATATATTTT. This codes for CASSQEGGSVSGTIYF. V usage is TRBV4-1 and J usage is TRBJ1-3, with D perhaps TRBD1 (5 bases). The CDR3 runs 16 residues. Germline CDR1 is MGHRA and CDR2 is YSYEKL. V lost 0 bases, J lost 9 bases, and 18 bases lay in between.

The rearrangement joins TRBV7-9 to TRBJ1-2, with D perhaps matching TRBD1 (5 bases). The germline CDR1 and CDR2 sequences are SEHNR and FQNEAQ (reference sequence). The CDR3 sequence is 15 residues long. Trimming shortened V by 7 bases and J by 2 bases, and 17 bases separated the two germline ends. The chain's CDR3 is CASTKGAGWNYGYTF. CDR3 coding DNA: TGTGCCAGCACTAAAGGGGCAGGTTGGAACTATGGCTACACCTTC.

The V call is TRBV30, the J call TRBJ1-2, with D hard to call. The CDR3 contains 14 residues. Looked up from germline, CDR1 is GTSNPN and CDR2 is SVGIG (reference sequence). With 3 bases removed from V and 2 bases from J, the gap between germline ends came to 13 bases. The DNA for the CDR3 is TGTGCCTGGAGACGGGGTTGGGGAAACTATGGCTACACCTTC. Its protein product is CAWRRGWGNYGYTF. The full variable domain, rest sourced from reference TRBV30 and TRBJ1-2, is SQTIHQWPATLVQPVGSPLSLECTVEGTSNPNLYWYRQAAGRGLQLLFYSVGIGQISSEVPQNLSASRPQDRQFILSSKKLLLSDSGFYLCAWRRGWGNYGYTFGSGTRLTVV.

V gene TRBV11-3 combines with J gene TRBJ2-5, with 8 bases identical to TRBD2. V lost 0 bases, J lost 5 bases, and 8 bases stayed unmatched. The length of the CDR3 is 16 residues. Germline values: CDR1 SGHNT, CDR2 YENEEA. CDR3 nucleotide sequence: TGTGCCAGCAGCTTAGAGACAACTAGCGGTGGGGAGACCCAGTACTTC. This gives the protein CASSLETTSGGETQYF.

The chain links TRBV15 to TRBJ2-7, with TRBD1 matching over 11 bases. This CDR3 region has 16 residues. Germline trimming cut 4 bases from V and 7 bases from J; bases unmatched to any gene: 12. Germline loops: CDR1 LNHNV, CDR2 YYDKDF (reference sequence). The CDR3 sequence is CATSTTWDRGTGEQYF. The CDR3 DNA follows: TGTGCCACCAGCACTACATGGGACAGGGGGACGGGAGAGCAGTACTTC.

The J gene is TRBJ1-2, the V gene TRBV2; D gene uncertain. Looked up from germline, CDR1 is SNHLY and CDR2 is FYNNEI. V lost 0 bases, J lost 8 bases, and 10 bases lay in between. This CDR3 has 13 residues. CDR3 amino acids: CASSEALRWGYTF. DNA for the CDR3: TGTGCCAGCAGTGAAGCTCTGAGGTGGGGCTACACCTTC.